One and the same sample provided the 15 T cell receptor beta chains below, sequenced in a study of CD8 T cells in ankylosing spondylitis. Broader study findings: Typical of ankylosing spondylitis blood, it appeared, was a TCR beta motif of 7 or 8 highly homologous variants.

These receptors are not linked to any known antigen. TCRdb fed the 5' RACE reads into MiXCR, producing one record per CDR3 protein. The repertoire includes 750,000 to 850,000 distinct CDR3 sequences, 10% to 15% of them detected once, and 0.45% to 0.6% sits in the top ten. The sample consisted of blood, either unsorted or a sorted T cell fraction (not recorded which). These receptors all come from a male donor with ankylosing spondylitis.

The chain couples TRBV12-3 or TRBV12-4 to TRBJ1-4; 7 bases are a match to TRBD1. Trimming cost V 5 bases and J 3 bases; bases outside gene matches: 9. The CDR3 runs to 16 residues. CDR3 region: CASSPVQTGSNEKLFF. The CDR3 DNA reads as TGTGCCAGCAGTCCCGTCCAGACAGGGTCTAATGAAAAACTGTTTTTT.

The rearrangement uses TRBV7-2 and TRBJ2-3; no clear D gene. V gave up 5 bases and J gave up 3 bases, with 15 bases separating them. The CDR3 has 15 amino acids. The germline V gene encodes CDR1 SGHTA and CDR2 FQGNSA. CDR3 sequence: CASSQRYLGTDTQYF. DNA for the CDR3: TGTGCCAGCAGCCAACGATATCTGGGGACAGATACGCAGTATTTT.

The CDR3 DNA follows: TGTGCCAGCAGTTACTCCACGGGACAGACAAAGTACTTC. Its protein product is CASSYSTGQTKYF. V is TRBV6-2 or TRBV6-3 and J is TRBJ2-7, with 7 bases aligning to TRBD1. This CDR3 comprises 13 residues. Trimming cost V 0 bases and J 11 bases; bases outside gene matches: 7. CDR1 MNHEY and CDR2 SVGEGT come from the germline V gene.

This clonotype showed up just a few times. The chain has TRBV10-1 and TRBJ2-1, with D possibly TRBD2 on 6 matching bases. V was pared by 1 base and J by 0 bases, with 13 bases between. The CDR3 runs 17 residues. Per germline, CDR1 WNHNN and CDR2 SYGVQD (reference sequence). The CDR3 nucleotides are TGCGCCAGCAGTGAGTTGGTTAGCGGCAGCTCCTACAATGAGCAGTTCTTC. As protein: CASSELVSGSSYNEQFF.

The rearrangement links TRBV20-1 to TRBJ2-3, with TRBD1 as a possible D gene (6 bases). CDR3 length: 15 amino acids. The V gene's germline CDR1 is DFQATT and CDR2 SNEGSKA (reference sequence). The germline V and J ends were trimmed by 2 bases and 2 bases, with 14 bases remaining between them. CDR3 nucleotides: TGCAGTGCTAGACAACTCTGGGACAACACAGATACGCAGTATTTT. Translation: CSARQLWDNTDTQYF.

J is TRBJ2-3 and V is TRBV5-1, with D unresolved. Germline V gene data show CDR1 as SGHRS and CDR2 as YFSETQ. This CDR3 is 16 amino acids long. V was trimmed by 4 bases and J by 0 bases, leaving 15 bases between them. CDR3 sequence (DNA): TGCGCCAGCAGCCCATTGGGAACTTTTAGCACAGATACGCAGTATTTT. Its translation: CASSPLGTFSTDTQYF.

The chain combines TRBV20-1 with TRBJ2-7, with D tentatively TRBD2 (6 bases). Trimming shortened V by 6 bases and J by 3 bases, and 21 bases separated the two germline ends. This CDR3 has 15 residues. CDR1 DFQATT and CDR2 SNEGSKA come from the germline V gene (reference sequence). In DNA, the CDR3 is TGCAGTGCGAGAAGCCCTGTGGAGGGCGGCTACGAGCAGTACTTC. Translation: CSARSPVEGGYEQYF.

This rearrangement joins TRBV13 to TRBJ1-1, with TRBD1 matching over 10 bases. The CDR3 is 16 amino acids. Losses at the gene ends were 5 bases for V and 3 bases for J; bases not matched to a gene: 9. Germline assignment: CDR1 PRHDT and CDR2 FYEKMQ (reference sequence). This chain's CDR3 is CASSMPWGTGDTEAFF. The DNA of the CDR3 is TGTGCCAGCAGCATGCCGTGGGGGACAGGGGACACTGAAGCTTTCTTT. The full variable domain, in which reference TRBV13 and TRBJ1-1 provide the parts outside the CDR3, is AAGVIQSPRHLIKEKRETATLKCYPIPRHDTVYWYQQGPGQDPQFLISFYEKMQSDKGSIPDRFSAQQFSDYHSELNMSSLELGDSALYFCASSMPWGTGDTEAFFGQGTRLTVV.

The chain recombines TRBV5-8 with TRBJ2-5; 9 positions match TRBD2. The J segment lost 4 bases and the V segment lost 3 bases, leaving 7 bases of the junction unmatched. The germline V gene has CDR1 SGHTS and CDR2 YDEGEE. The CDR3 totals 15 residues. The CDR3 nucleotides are TGTGCCAGCAGCTCCAGCGGGAGGATTCCAGAGACCCAGTACTTC. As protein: CASSSSGRIPETQYF.

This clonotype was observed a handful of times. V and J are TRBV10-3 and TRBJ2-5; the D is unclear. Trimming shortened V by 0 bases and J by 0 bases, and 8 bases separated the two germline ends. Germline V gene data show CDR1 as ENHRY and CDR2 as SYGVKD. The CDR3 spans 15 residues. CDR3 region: CAISESSQNQETQYF. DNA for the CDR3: TGTGCCATCAGTGAGTCGAGCCAAAACCAAGAGACCCAGTACTTC.

The CDR3 here is CASTRRRGNEQFF. CDR3 DNA: TGTGCCAGCACCCGCCGCCGAGGCAATGAGCAGTTCTTC. This rearrangement joins TRBV6-1 to TRBJ2-1; D unresolved. V was shortened by 7 bases and J by 6 bases, with 13 bases between the two germline ends. The germline CDR1 and CDR2 sequences are MNHNS and SASEGT. The CDR3 length is 13 residues.

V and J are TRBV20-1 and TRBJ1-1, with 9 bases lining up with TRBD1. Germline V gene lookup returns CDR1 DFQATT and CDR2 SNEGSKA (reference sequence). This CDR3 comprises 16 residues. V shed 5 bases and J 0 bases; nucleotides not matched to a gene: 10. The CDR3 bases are TGCAGTGCTGGAGCCGGGACAGGGACCCTGAACACTGAAGCTTTCTTT. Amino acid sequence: CSAGAGTGTLNTEAFF.

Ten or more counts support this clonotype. The CDR3 DNA follows: TGCAGTGCGCGACAGGGGACCCAAGAGACCCAGTACTTC. Its protein is CSARQGTQETQYF. The V gene is TRBV20-1, the J gene TRBJ2-5, with 8 bases matching TRBD1. The CDR3 is 13 residues long. Germline CDR1 and CDR2: DFQATT and SNEGSKA (reference sequence). V shed 6 bases and J 1 base; nucleotides not matched to a gene: 4.

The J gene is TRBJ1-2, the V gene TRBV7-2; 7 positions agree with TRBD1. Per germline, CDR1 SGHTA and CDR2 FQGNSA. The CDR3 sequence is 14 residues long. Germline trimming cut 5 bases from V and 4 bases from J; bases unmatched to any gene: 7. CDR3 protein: CASSLLTGIYGYTF. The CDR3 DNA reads TGTGCCAGCAGCCTCTTGACAGGGATCTATGGCTACACCTTC.

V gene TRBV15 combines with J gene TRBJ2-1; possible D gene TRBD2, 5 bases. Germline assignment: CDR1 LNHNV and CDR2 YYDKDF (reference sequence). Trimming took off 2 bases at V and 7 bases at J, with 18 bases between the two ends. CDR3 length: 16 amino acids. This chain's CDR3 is CATSRRGLSGGNEQFF. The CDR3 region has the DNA TGTGCCACCAGCAGACGGGGTCTAAGTGGTGGGAATGAGCAGTTCTTC. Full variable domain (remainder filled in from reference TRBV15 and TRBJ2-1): DAMVIQNPRYQVTQFGKPVTLSCSQTLNHNVMYWYQQKSSQAPKLLFHYYDKDFNNEADTPDNFQSRRPNTSFCFLDIRSPGLGDTAMYLCATSRRGLSGGNEQFFGPGTRLTVL.